The subject of this entry is one T cell receptor (beta chain). These data originate in a study of blood T cell repertoires in COVID-19. The assay was immunoSEQ multiplex PCR, and TCRdb's table has in-frame clones only and misses some. This sample yields roughly 71,000 clones, of which roughly 84% are seen a single time; 8.8% belongs to the top ten. Germline assignment: CDR1 SQVTM and CDR2 ANQGSEA. CDR3 length: 14 residues. Trimming took 7 bases from V and 4 from J; bases not matched to a gene: 8. The sample was peripheral blood. The chain joins TRBV29-1 to TRBJ2-2; 8 bases line up with TRBD1. This sequence originates from a man between 50 and 59 years old with active COVID-19. CDR3 sequence (DNA): TGCAGCGCCGCGCCTCAGGGGGCCACCGGGGAGCTGTTTTTT. It translates to CSAAPQGATGELFF.